A single sample is the source of the 25 T cell receptor beta chains below, sequenced in a study of T cells in women clearing cervical HPV infection. Assay: immunoSEQ multiplex PCR; the TCRdb copy retains only in-frame clones and omits some. Its table lists roughly 45,000 clones. The sequenced material came from blood buffy coat. Receptors were obtained from a woman between 18 and 70 years old with a cervical HPV16 infection that either progressed to CIN3+ or cleared (not recorded which).

About this clone itself: The read terminates 3 residues ahead of where the CDR3 ends, so the germline J gene completes it. J is TRBJ2-7 and V is TRBV19; 8 bases map to TRBD1. CDR1 and CDR2 from the germline V gene are LNHDA and SQIVND (reference sequence). CDR3 length: 15 residues. V was pared by 4 bases and J by 6 bases, with 11 bases of the junction left unmatched. The part of the CDR3 DNA that was read is TGTGCCAGTAGTAGGGACAGGTCAACACTCTTCGAG. This codes for CASSRDRSTLFE. The entire CDR3 is CASSRDRSTLFEQYF.

On this clone: Sequencing ends 3 residues short of the CDR3 end; the germline J gene provides the rest. The chain joins TRBV4-2 to TRBJ2-7; 7 nucleotides line up with TRBD2. The ends lost 1 base at V and 1 base at J; junction bases unmatched: 7. Germline values: CDR1 LGHNA, CDR2 YNFKEQ. The CDR3 has 16 amino acids. The sequenced CDR3 bases are TGTGCCAGCAGCCAAGGGCAAAGCGGGGCGTCCTACGAG. Residues: CASSQGQSGASYE. The complete CDR3 reads CASSQGQSGASYEQYF.

Of note for this clone: The read terminates 3 residues ahead of where the CDR3 ends, so the germline J gene completes it. The chain carries TRBV20-1 and TRBJ2-7; 8 bases fit TRBD1. With 4 bases clipped from V and 4 bases from J, the junction kept 6 bases outside the gene matches. The V gene's germline CDR1 is DFQATT and CDR2 SNEGSKA (reference sequence). The CDR3 is 13 amino acids. The CDR3 bases that were read are TGCAGTGCTACCCCGGGACAGGTATACGAG. Translation: CSATPGQVYE. The whole CDR3 protein reads CSATPGQVYEQYF.

In regard to this clone: From the germline J gene comes the end of the CDR3, since the read stops 3 residues before it. The chain carries TRBV13 and TRBJ1-6, with D tentatively TRBD1 (5 bases). There are 14 residues in the CDR3. V was shortened by 7 bases and J by 10 bases, with 17 bases between the two germline ends. Germline V gene sequence: CDR1 PRHDT, CDR2 FYEKMQ (reference sequence). The CDR3 bases that were read are TGTGCCAGCACGAACGGGGGTCCTCTCTCACCC. Translation gives CASTNGGPLSP. The complete CDR3 sequence is CASTNGGPLSPLHF.

Notes on this clone: With the read ending 3 residues before the CDR3 end, the germline J gene is used to fill in that end. This chain joins TRBV7-6 and TRBJ2-3; TRBD2 matches 16 bases. The germline CDR1 and CDR2 sequences are SGHVS and FNYEAQ. The CDR3 covers 18 residues. Losses at the gene ends were 3 bases for V and 2 bases for J; bases not matched to a gene: 5. CDR3 residues: CASSLGTSGGAFTDTQYF. The covered CDR3 bases are TGTGCCAGCAGCTTGGGGACTAGCGGGGGGGCCTTCACAGATACG. The full variable domain, rest sourced from reference TRBV7-6 and TRBJ2-3, is GAGVSQSPRYKVTKRGQDVALRCDPISGHVSLYWYRQALGQGPEFLTYFNYEAQQDKSGLPNDRFSAERPEGSISTLTIQRTEQRDSAMYRCASSLGTSGGAFTDTQYFGPGTRLTVL.

Note on this clone: The read ends 3 residues early relative to the CDR3; the germline J gene fills the gap. This chain links TRBV7-9 with TRBJ1-1; weak D call: TRBD1 (6 bases). Germline CDR1 and CDR2: SEHNR and FQNEAQ (reference sequence). The CDR3 is made up of 12 amino acids. V lost 5 bases, J lost 4 bases, and 8 bases lay in between. The part of the CDR3 DNA that was read is TGTGCCAGCAGCGTGGACAGCACTGAA. Its translation is CASSVDSTE. In full, the CDR3 is CASSVDSTEAFF.

Worth noting for this clone: The read terminates 3 residues ahead of where the CDR3 ends, so the germline J gene completes it. The chain is built from TRBV13 and TRBJ2-3; weak D call: TRBD1 (7 bases). The CDR3 loop spans 16 amino acids. The germline CDR1 and CDR2 sequences are PRHDT and FYEKMQ (reference sequence). CDR3 DNA, as far as it was read: TGTGCCAGCAGCTTAGGCCGGGGGACCCCGGGACAGACG. Translating gives CASSLGRGTPGQT. The full-length CDR3 reads as CASSLGRGTPGQTQYF.

On this clone itself: From the germline J gene comes the end of the CDR3, since the read stops 3 residues before it. The chain employs TRBV5-6 and TRBJ2-7; possibly TRBD1 for D (8 bases). V was clipped by 5 bases and J by 3 bases, with 18 bases between them. The V gene's germline CDR1 is SGHDT and CDR2 YYEEEE. The CDR3 runs to 15 residues. The part of the CDR3 DNA that was read is TGTGCCAGCAGGAACCAGGGGGCTAGCGGCTACGAG. Translating it yields CASRNQGASGYE. The whole CDR3 sequence reads CASRNQGASGYEQYF.

As for this clone: The read gets to within 3 residues of the CDR3 end, and the germline J gene fills in the rest. The gene calls are TRBV6-4 and TRBJ1-5; D remains unclear. Looked up from germline, CDR1 is MRHNA and CDR2 is SNTAGT. Trimming shortened V by 6 bases and J by 0 bases, and 12 bases separated the two germline ends. This CDR3 comprises 15 residues. The CDR3 is CASRQRAGSNQPQHF. Incomplete CDR3 DNA: TGTGCCAGCAGACAGAGGGCGGGTAGCAATCAGCCC.

The sequenced part of the CDR3 DNA is TGTGCCAGCAAGGACAGTAGCAATCAGCCC. Its translation is CASKDSSNQP. The CDR3 in its entirety is CASKDSSNQPQHF. This sequence joins TRBV19 and TRBJ1-5; TRBD1 is a possible D gene (6 bases). The CDR3 extends 3 residues past the end of the read, so its final part is completed from the germline J gene. The length of the CDR3 is 13 residues. Trimming cost V 9 bases and J 0 bases, with 9 bases left between them. Germline CDR1 LNHDA, CDR2 SQIVND (reference sequence). The full variable domain, with the rest looked up from reference TRBV19 and TRBJ1-5, is DGGITQSPKYLFRKEGQNVTLSCEQNLNHDAMYWYRQDPGQGLRLIYYSQIVNDFQKGDIAEGYSVSREKKESFPLTVTSAQKNPTAFYLCASKDSSNQPQHFGDGTRLSIL.

Concerning this clone itself: From the germline J gene comes the end of the CDR3, since the read stops 3 residues before it. This sequence joins TRBV7-3 and TRBJ1-2; D is unclear. Germline values: CDR1 SGHTA, CDR2 FQGTGA. There are 12 residues in the CDR3. This chain's CDR3 is CASSLAGDTYTF. The CDR3 DNA, read in part, is TGTGCCAGCAGCTTGGCGGGAGATACC.

A remark on this clone: With the read ending 3 residues before the CDR3 end, the germline J gene is used to fill in that end. J is TRBJ2-7 and V is TRBV19; perhaps TRBD1 as D (7 bases). With 5 bases removed from V and 2 bases from J, the gap between germline ends came to 10 bases. From germline, CDR1 is LNHDA and CDR2 SQIVND (reference sequence). This CDR3 has 13 residues. The CDR3 DNA, read in part, is TGTGCCAGTAGTTTCAGGGGGGCCTACGAG. Translating gives CASSFRGAYE. The CDR3 in full is CASSFRGAYEQYF. Supplemented by reference TRBV19 and TRBJ2-7, the full variable domain reads DGGITQSPKYLFRKEGQNVTLSCEQNLNHDAMYWYRQDPGQGLRLIYYSQIVNDFQKGDIAEGYSVSREKKESFPLTVTSAQKNPTAFYLCASSFRGAYEQYFGPGTRLTVT.

Concerning this clone itself: The read ends 3 residues early relative to the CDR3; the germline J gene fills the gap. The J gene is TRBJ2-5, the V gene TRBV19; 16 bases are shared with TRBD2. J gave up 7 bases and V 7 bases, and 12 bases lay outside the gene matches. Per germline, CDR1 LNHDA and CDR2 SQIVND (reference sequence). The CDR3 has 17 residues. The CDR3 bases that were read are TGTGCCAGTACCAAGGGACTAGCGGGGGGGTCCAACGCGACC. This gives the protein CASTKGLAGGSNAT. The entire CDR3 reads CASTKGLAGGSNATQYF.

Concerning this clone: Read coverage stops 3 residues before the CDR3 terminus; the germline J gene supplies the remainder. The chain uses TRBV28 and TRBJ1-6; D remains unclear. V was trimmed by 1 base and J by 0 bases, leaving 13 bases between them. Germline V gene sequence: CDR1 MDHEN, CDR2 SYDVKM. The CDR3 covers 18 residues. CDR3 DNA, as far as it was read: TGTGCCAGCAGTTTATCAAGGGCCCTGGGCTCCTATAATTCACCC. Translated, it gives CASSLSRALGSYNSP. In full, the CDR3 reads CASSLSRALGSYNSPLHF.

About this clone: The CDR3 end lies 3 residues beyond the end of the read and is filled in from the germline J gene. The chain combines TRBV10-3 with TRBJ1-1; D is ambiguous. The CDR3 contains 14 residues. Germline V gene data show CDR1 as ENHRY and CDR2 as SYGVKD. The V gene lost 3 bases and the J gene lost 3 bases, with 11 bases spanning the gap. CDR3 in amino acids: CAISEFGRDTEAFF. The sequenced CDR3 bases are TGTGCCATCAGTGAATTTGGTCGGGACACTGAA.

As to this clone: Read data end 3 residues before the CDR3 end; the end is taken from the germline J gene. The V gene is TRBV7-2, the J gene TRBJ2-2; 10 bases fit TRBD1. This CDR3 is built from 15 residues. Trimming took 5 bases from V and 6 from J; bases not matched to a gene: 6. Germline V gene sequence: CDR1 SGHTA, CDR2 FQGNSA. CDR3 sequence: CASSPRGQGSGELFF. Partial CDR3 DNA: TGTGCCAGCAGCCCAAGGGGACAGGGGTCCGGGGAG.

Remarks on this clone: The CDR3 is cut off 3 residues early in the read; its end comes from the germline J gene. V gene TRBV29-1 combines with J gene TRBJ2-3; TRBD1 or TRBD2 may be the D gene (5 bases each). Trimming left V 1 base short and J 2 bases short, with 22 bases between. The CDR3 is 18 residues long. Per germline, CDR1 SQVTM and CDR2 ANQGSEA. Incomplete CDR3 DNA: TGCAGCGTTGAAGGTTGGGTCTTAAGAGGGGAGATCACAGATACG. Translated: CSVEGWVLRGEITDT. The whole CDR3 region reads CSVEGWVLRGEITDTQYF.

About this clone: The CDR3 is cut off 3 residues early in the read; its end comes from the germline J gene. V usage is TRBV27 and J usage is TRBJ1-6; weak D call: TRBD1 (5 bases). The CDR3 is 17 residues long. The V and J ends lost 4 bases and 10 bases respectively, with 23 bases between them. The germline V gene has CDR1 MNHEY and CDR2 SMNVEV (reference sequence). The CDR3 loop is CASSSPLRQGVRSPLHF. The CDR3 DNA, read in part, is TGTGCCAGCAGTTCACCCCTTCGTCAGGGAGTTCGGTCACCC.

On this clone: Coverage ceases 3 residues before the CDR3 finishes, and the germline J gene fills in the end. The chain combines TRBV5-1 with TRBJ2-2, with 8 bases matching TRBD1. J was trimmed by 5 bases and V by 0 bases; bases with no gene match: 6. Per the germline V gene, CDR1 is SGHRS and CDR2 is YFSETQ. This CDR3 spans 16 amino acids. The sequenced part of the CDR3 DNA is TGCGCCAGCAGCTTGGGGACAGGGACGACGACCGGGGAG. Translation: CASSLGTGTTTGE. The complete CDR3 protein is CASSLGTGTTTGELFF.

On this clone itself: The read gets to within 3 residues of the CDR3 end, and the germline J gene fills in the rest. The V gene is TRBV7-8, the J gene TRBJ2-1; D is possibly TRBD1 (5 bases). Trimming left V 5 bases short and J 3 bases short, with 17 bases between. CDR1 and CDR2 (germline): SGHVS, FQNEAQ. The CDR3 sequence is 16 residues long. The CDR3 loop is CASSPGAGSFYNEQFF. Partial CDR3 DNA: TGTGCCAGCAGCCCTGGGGCAGGGTCCTTCTACAATGAG.

To note about this clone: From the germline J gene comes the end of the CDR3, since the read stops 3 residues before it. The gene calls are TRBV20-1 and TRBJ1-4; 7 bases are a match to TRBD1. CDR1 is DFQATT, CDR2 SNEGSKA, per germline (reference sequence). The CDR3 spans 13 residues. The V gene end was trimmed by 6 bases and the J gene end by 7 bases; junction bases not matched to a gene: 8. CDR3 sequence: CSADLDRAEKLFF. The sequenced part of the CDR3 DNA is TGCAGTGCCGACTTAGACAGGGCTGAAAAA.

Comments on this clone: The read ends 3 residues early relative to the CDR3; the germline J gene fills the gap. The chain uses TRBV7-9 and TRBJ2-2; the D is unclear. The CDR3 consists of 11 residues. Per the germline V gene, CDR1 is SEHNR and CDR2 is FQNEAQ (reference sequence). This CDR3 is CASSFTEKLFF. The sequenced part of the CDR3 DNA is TGTGCCAGCAGCTTTACTGAAAAG.

Comments on this clone: The read is 3 residues too short to cover the CDR3 end, so that end is filled in from the germline J gene. This chain joins TRBV28 and TRBJ2-7; D possibly corresponds to TRBD1 (7 bases). The CDR3 covers 15 residues. The V gene's germline CDR1 is MDHEN and CDR2 SYDVKM. The V end was cut by 6 bases, the J end by 2 bases, with 17 bases between. The chain's CDR3 is CASRLMTGRPYEQYF. The DNA read from the CDR3 is TGTGCCAGCAGATTAATGACAGGGAGGCCCTACGAG.

In the case of this clone: The sequence runs out 3 residues before the end of the CDR3; the remainder is reconstructed from the germline J gene. The chain uses TRBV5-4 and TRBJ2-7; TRBD2 agrees at 8 bases. This CDR3 has 15 residues. J lost 0 bases, V lost 5 bases, and 7 bases had no gene match. In germline, CDR1 is SGHNT, CDR2 YYREEE (reference sequence). The CDR3 sequence: CASRIAGTSSYEQYF. The DNA read from the CDR3 is TGTGCCAGCAGAATAGCGGGGACTAGCTCCTACGAG.

The chain's CDR3 is CASSPAGKGATNEKLFF. The DNA read from the CDR3 is TGTGCCAGCTCACCGGCAGGGAAGGGTGCAACTAATGAAAAA. This chain connects TRBV18 to TRBJ1-4, with D possibly matching TRBD1 (5 bases). The sequence runs out 3 residues before the end of the CDR3; the remainder is reconstructed from the germline J gene. The CDR3 loop spans 17 amino acids. CDR1 and CDR2 from the germline V gene are KGHSH and LQKENI. Trimming took 3 bases from V and 0 from J, leaving 14 bases between them.